The 10 T cell receptor beta chains presented below share a single source sample, sequenced in a study of vaccination and CD4 T cells after COVID-19. Sequenced with the Oncomine TCR Beta short-read assay was DNA taken from cultured CD4+ T cells. A single record per CDR3 protein comes from TCRdb applying MiXCR to the PCR reads. The sample holds about 27,000 distinct CDR3 sequences, roughly 60% seen once. Treatment of the sample: roughly 11-day PBMC culture with coronavirus spike peptide pools or control peptides (ViraFEST assay). For these receptors, no antigen is known. Sequencing used CD4+ T cells from blood, cultured in vitro, obtained after SARS-CoV-2 vaccination. Source of these receptors: a human donor who received a COVID-19 vaccine.

This clonotype showed up just a few times. V usage is TRBV7-2 and J usage is TRBJ1-6; D uncertain. CDR1 is SGHTA, CDR2 FQGNSA, per germline. Deletions cut 1 base from V and 11 bases from J, with 12 bases between. This CDR3 contains 14 residues. Here the CDR3 reads CASSLGGEPPPLHF. The DNA for the CDR3 is TGTGCCAGCAGCTTAGGGGGTGAGCCTCCACCCCTCCACTTT. The full variable domain, in which reference TRBV7-2 and TRBJ1-6 provide the parts outside the CDR3, is GAGVSQSPSNKVTEKGKDVELRCDPISGHTALYWYRQSLGQGLEFLIYFQGNSAPDKSGLPSDRFSAERTGGSVSTLTIQRTQQEDSAVYLCASSLGGEPPPLHFGNGTRLTVT.

This clonotype was detected only a few times. The rearrangement uses TRBV10-1 and TRBJ2-3; D uncertain. CDR3 length: 16 amino acids. The V gene lost 0 bases and the J gene lost 0 bases, with 10 bases spanning the gap. Germline CDR1 reads WNHNN; CDR2 reads SYGVQD (reference sequence). The CDR3 nucleotides are TGCGCCAGCAGTGAGTCTGACCCCGCTAGCACAGATACGCAGTATTTT. Its translation is CASSESDPASTDTQYF.

The genes are TRBV24-1 and TRBJ1-2, with 7 nucleotides matching TRBD1. Germline assignment: CDR1 KGHDR and CDR2 SFDVKD. CDR3 length: 15 residues. Losses at the gene ends were 7 bases for V and 2 bases for J; bases not matched to a gene: 9. The CDR3 DNA reads TGTGCCACCAGCAAAGGCCGGGACAGCAACTATGGCTACACCTTC. Residues: CATSKGRDSNYGYTF.

J is TRBJ2-5 and V is TRBV20-1; 9 nucleotides agree with TRBD1. The CDR3 runs 15 residues. V shed 3 bases and J 2 bases; nucleotides not matched to a gene: 7. Germline V lookup: CDR1 DFQATT, CDR2 SNEGSKA (reference sequence). The CDR3 nucleotides read TGCAGTGCTAGTACCGACAGGGGGGCACAAGAGACCCAGTACTTC. This sequence encodes CSASTDRGAQETQYF.

Only a few counts were recorded for this clonotype. V usage is TRBV25-1 and J usage is TRBJ1-6; tentative D call: TRBD1 (5 bases). V was shortened by 8 bases and J by 10 bases, with 15 bases between the two germline ends. Germline CDR1 MGHDK, CDR2 SYGVNS. There are 13 residues in the CDR3. The CDR3 DNA sequence: TGTGCCAGCGTCGGGGCGATCCGATCACCCCTCCACTTT. It is translated as CASVGAIRSPLHF.

This clonotype is a singleton in its sample. CDR3 protein: CASSLLDNYEQYF. DNA for the CDR3: TGCGCCAGCAGCTTGCTAGACAACTACGAGCAGTACTTC. The chain combines TRBV5-1 with TRBJ2-7; D gene uncertain. Trimming took off 1 base at V and 3 bases at J, with 8 bases between the two ends. CDR1 is SGHRS and CDR2 is YFSETQ in the germline V gene. The CDR3 is 13 amino acids.

The chain recombines TRBV20-1 with TRBJ1-6; no clear D gene. Trimming took off 0 bases at V and 9 bases at J, with 6 bases between the two ends. The CDR3 is made up of 12 amino acids. CDR1 and CDR2 from the germline V gene are DFQATT and SNEGSKA (reference sequence). The CDR3 DNA reads as TGCAGTGCTAGAGATCAGGCTTCACCCCTCCACTTT. This gives the protein CSARDQASPLHF.

The V call is TRBV24-1, the J call TRBJ2-3; the match to TRBD2 covers 11 bases. Per the germline V gene, CDR1 is KGHDR and CDR2 is SFDVKD. With 4 bases clipped from V and 2 bases from J, the junction kept 4 bases outside the gene matches. This CDR3 contains 16 residues. The chain's CDR3 is CATSDFSGGATDTQYF. CDR3 nucleotides: TGTGCCACCAGTGACTTTAGCGGGGGGGCCACAGATACGCAGTATTTT.

This clonotype was recorded only once. The chain links TRBV24-1 to TRBJ1-5; D is undetermined. The CDR3 extends over 13 amino acids. Germline V gene sequence: CDR1 KGHDR, CDR2 SFDVKD. Trimming removed 3 bases from V and 5 bases from J, with 7 bases in between. The CDR3 loop is CATSDRTDQPQHF. The CDR3 DNA follows: TGTGCCACCAGTGATAGAACCGATCAGCCCCAGCATTTT.

This clonotype turned up a few times. V and J are TRBV6-1 and TRBJ1-5; TRBD1 aligns across 7 bases. This CDR3 has 16 residues. V lost 3 bases and J lost 4; bases outside the gene matches: 9. In germline, CDR1 is MNHNS, CDR2 SASEGT. This CDR3 reads CASSDAWQGGNQPQHF. The CDR3 DNA sequence: TGTGCCAGCAGTGATGCGTGGCAGGGGGGGAATCAGCCCCAGCATTTT.